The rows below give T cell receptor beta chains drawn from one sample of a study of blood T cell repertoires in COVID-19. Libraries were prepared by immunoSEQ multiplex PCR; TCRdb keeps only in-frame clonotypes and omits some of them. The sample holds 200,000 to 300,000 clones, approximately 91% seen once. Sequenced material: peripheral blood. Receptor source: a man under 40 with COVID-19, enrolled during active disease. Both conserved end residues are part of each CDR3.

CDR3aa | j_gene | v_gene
CAWKKRQGGISPLHF | TRBJ1-6 | TRBV30
CASRTGQGHEKLFF | TRBJ1-4 | TRBV27
CASRHRGSSYNEQFF | TRBJ2-1 | TRBV6-5
CASSLEGQGNNNEQFF | TRBJ2-1 | TRBV5-1
CSVELQEVHTEAFF | TRBJ1-1 | TRBV29-1
CASSIDRVYAPGLLSGELFF | TRBJ2-2 | TRBV9
CAISENIGGTEAFF | TRBJ1-1 | TRBV10-3
CASSLLGGTSTDTQYF | TRBJ2-3 | TRBV7-3
CASSQGHGGGANEQYF | TRBJ2-7 | TRBV3-1/TRBV3-2
CASSFPRGYTF | TRBJ1-2 | TRBV12-3/TRBV12-4
CASSYRGQLYGYTF | TRBJ1-2 | TRBV6-2/TRBV6-3
CASGQDRGYGYTF | TRBJ1-2 | TRBV12-3/TRBV12-4
CAWSVRAGGQRNSPLHF | TRBJ1-6 | TRBV30
CASSVVSTGANVLTF | TRBJ2-6 | TRBV9
CASSQGQEGGSEKLFF | TRBJ1-4 | TRBV4-2
CASTTPGGRGTQYF | TRBJ2-3 | TRBV6-5
CASSISAGGKLTEAFF | TRBJ1-1 | TRBV19
CSAGQGYGYTF | TRBJ1-2 | TRBV20-1
CASSQRFGSTNNSPLHF | TRBJ1-6 | TRBV3-1/TRBV3-2
CASTLGTSGGANTGELFF | TRBJ2-2 | TRBV4-1
CASSLAGQGAYEQYF | TRBJ2-7 | TRBV11-2
CAWSVLYEQYF | TRBJ2-7 | TRBV30
CASSESRGGVTEAFF | TRBJ1-1 | TRBV25-1
CASSLRGGPDTQYF | TRBJ2-3 | TRBV5-4
CASKGQSKQYF | TRBJ2-7 | TRBV5-1
CASSEQGTDTQYF | TRBJ2-3 | TRBV5-1
CASSQDGLAGFDTQYF | TRBJ2-3 | TRBV4-1
CASSQYIAGTANTEAFF | TRBJ1-1 | TRBV16
CASQGHTEAFF | TRBJ1-1 | TRBV11-1
CASSYNADRGAGYTF | TRBJ1-2 | TRBV6-5
CASSRLAGSSSNTGELFF | TRBJ2-2 | TRBV27
CASSYGQGVSTHTQYF | TRBJ2-3 | TRBV5-6
CASSYSIAGAYEQYF | TRBJ2-7 | TRBV6-5
CASSLDRELRGYGYTF | TRBJ1-2 | TRBV11-3
CASSFRTGAWPQHF | TRBJ1-5 | TRBV27
CASSIRVSYEQYF | TRBJ2-7 | TRBV27
CASSPSDASTDTQYF | TRBJ2-3 | TRBV6-5
CASSNRDTYEKLFF | TRBJ1-4 | TRBV9
CAGGDRGDSYEQYF | TRBJ2-7 | TRBV2
CASSAIQGAGEKLFF | TRBJ1-4 | TRBV5-1
CASSLDGGVKPQHF | TRBJ1-5 | TRBV9
CASSLGGTNTNEQFF | TRBJ2-1 | TRBV5-1
CASSMTGGARQPQHF | TRBJ1-5 | TRBV19
CASSLGQGGTNTEAFF | TRBJ1-1 | TRBV7-6
CASSEGQGWTEAFF | TRBJ1-1 | TRBV25-1
CASSEARSTSGGIYF | TRBJ2-5 | TRBV2
CASSQGLSPGNTIYF | TRBJ1-3 | TRBV4-1
CASSLGAPSGGSEDTQYF | TRBJ2-3 | TRBV11-3
CASKEGPTYEQYF | TRBJ2-7 | TRBV6-5
CASSYSGTGELFF | TRBJ2-2 | TRBV2
CASSLAGWCSYNSPLHF | TRBJ1-6 | TRBV11-3
CASSEQGAWTGELFF | TRBJ2-2 | TRBV25-1
CASSRLRGEKLFF | TRBJ1-4 | TRBV5-1